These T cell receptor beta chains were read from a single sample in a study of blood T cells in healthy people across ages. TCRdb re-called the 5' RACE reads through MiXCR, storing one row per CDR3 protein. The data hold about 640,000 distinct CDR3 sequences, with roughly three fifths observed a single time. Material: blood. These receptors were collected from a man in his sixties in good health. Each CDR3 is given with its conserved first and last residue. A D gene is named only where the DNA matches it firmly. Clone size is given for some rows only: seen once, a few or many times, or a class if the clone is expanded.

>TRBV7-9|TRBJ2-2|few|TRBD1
TGTGCCAGCAGCCCGACAGGGGCGAACACCGGGGAGCTGTTTTTT
CASSPTGANTGELFF
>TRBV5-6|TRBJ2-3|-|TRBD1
TGTGCCAGTAAACCCGGGACAGGGGGCACAGATACGCAGTATTTT
CASKPGTGGTDTQYF
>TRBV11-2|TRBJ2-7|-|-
TGTGCCAGCAGCTTAGATAAGGGTTACGAGCAGTACTTC
CASSLDKGYEQYF
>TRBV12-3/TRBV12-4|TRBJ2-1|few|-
TGTGCCAGCAGTACCGGTGGGGGGGCTGACAATGAGCAGTTCTTC
CASSTGGGADNEQFF
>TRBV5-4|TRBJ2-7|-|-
TGTGCCAGCAGCCCGAGACAGGGAGGATTATTCTACGAGCAGTACTTC
CASSPRQGGLFYEQYF
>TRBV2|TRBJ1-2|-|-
TGTGCCAGCAGGGAAGCCGTTGGTTTTTATGACTACACCTTC
CASREAVGFYDYTF
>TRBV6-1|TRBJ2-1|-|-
TGTGCCAGCAGTGGAATAGTACTCTCCTACAATGAGCAGTTCTTC
CASSGIVLSYNEQFF
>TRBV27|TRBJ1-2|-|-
TGTGCCAGCAGCCCTGGGCCCCTCGGGGGTGGCTACACCTTC
CASSPGPLGGGYTF
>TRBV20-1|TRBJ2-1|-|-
TGCAGTGCTGAGGGACGTTACAATGAGCAGTTCTTC
CSAEGRYNEQFF
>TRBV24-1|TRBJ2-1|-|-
TGTGCCACCCCGGGTCGGCCGGACAACCAGGTCTTCAATGAGCAGTTCTTC
CATPGRPDNQVFNEQFF
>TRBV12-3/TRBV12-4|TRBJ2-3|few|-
TGTGCCAGCAGTGCTGTCCGGACAAGGCAGTATTTT
CASSAVRTRQYF
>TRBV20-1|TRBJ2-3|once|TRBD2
TGCAGTGCTACGACTAGCGGGGTCCTCACAGATACGCAGTATTTT
CSATTSGVLTDTQYF
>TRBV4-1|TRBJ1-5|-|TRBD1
TGCGCCAGCAGCCAAGGGACAGGGGGAGCTCAGCCCCAGCATTTT
CASSQGTGGAQPQHF
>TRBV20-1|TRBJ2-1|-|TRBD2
TGCAGTGCTATCGAGCGGGGCTTCGGTGAGCAGTTCTTC
CSAIERGFGEQFF
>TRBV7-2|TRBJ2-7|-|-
TGTGCCAGCAGCCCCAGGGACCCTGGCTACAATGAGCAGTACTTC
CASSPRDPGYNEQYF
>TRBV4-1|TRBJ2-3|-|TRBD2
TGCGCCAGCAGCCAAGTAACGGGGGGGTGGTCGGGCACAGATACGCAGTATTTT
CASSQVTGGWSGTDTQYF
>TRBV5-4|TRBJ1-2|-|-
TGTGCCAGCAGCTTGGACCAGGGGCTCTATGGCTACACCTTC
CASSLDQGLYGYTF
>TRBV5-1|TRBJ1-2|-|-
TGCGCCAGCAGCTTAAGTCCAGGGGAGATACATGGCTACACCTTC
CASSLSPGEIHGYTF
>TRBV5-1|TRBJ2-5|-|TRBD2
TGCGCCAGCAGCTTGACTAGCGGGGAGCAGTACTTC
CASSLTSGEQYF
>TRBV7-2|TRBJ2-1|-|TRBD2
TGTGCCAGCAGCCCCCAGGTCGGGGGGGCGAGTGGCAATGAGCAGTTCTTC
CASSPQVGGASGNEQFF
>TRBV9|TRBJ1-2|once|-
TGTGCCAGCAGCGTAGGGGGAACCGCTAACTATGGCTACACCTTC
CASSVGGTANYGYTF
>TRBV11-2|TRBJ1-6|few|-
TGTGCCAGCAGCTTATCCGGGTCCTATAATTCACCCCTCCACTTT
CASSLSGSYNSPLHF
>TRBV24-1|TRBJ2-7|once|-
TGTGCCACCAGTGGGGCAGGGTCATACAATGAGCAGTACTTC
CATSGAGSYNEQYF
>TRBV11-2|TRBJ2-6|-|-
TGTGCCAGCAGCTTATGGGGTGGGGTTACTAACGTCCTGACTTTC
CASSLWGGVTNVLTF
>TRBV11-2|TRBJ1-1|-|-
TGTGCCAGCAGCTCCGTACCGCCCACTGAAGCTTTCTTT
CASSSVPPTEAFF
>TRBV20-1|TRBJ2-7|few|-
TGCAGTGCTAGAAGGCAGGCAAGCTCCTACGAGCAGTACTTC
CSARRQASSYEQYF
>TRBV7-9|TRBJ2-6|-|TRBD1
TGTGCCAGCAGCTTAGGGACAGGGAGGGGGGCCAACGTCCTGACTTTC
CASSLGTGRGANVLTF
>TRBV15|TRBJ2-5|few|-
TGTGCCACCAGCGCCGAGACTAGGTCCGCCAAGACCCAGTACTTC
CATSAETRSAKTQYF
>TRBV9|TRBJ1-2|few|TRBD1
TGTGCCAGCAGCCCTGGACAGGGGGCCTACTATGGCTACACCTTC
CASSPGQGAYYGYTF
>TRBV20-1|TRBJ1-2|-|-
TGCAGTGCTCTCGGACCGACTAACTATGGCTACACCTTC
CSALGPTNYGYTF
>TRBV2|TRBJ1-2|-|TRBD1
TGTGCCAGCAGTTCGACAGGGGGCAGCTATGGCTACACCTTC
CASSSTGGSYGYTF
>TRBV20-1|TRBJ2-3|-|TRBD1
TGCAGTGCAAGCACAGGGGGCGCGACCACAGATACGCAGTATTTT
CSASTGGATTDTQYF
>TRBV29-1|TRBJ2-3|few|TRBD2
TGCAGCGTTGTCCCTATGAGCGGGGGGGCATATACGCAGTATTTT
CSVVPMSGGAYTQYF
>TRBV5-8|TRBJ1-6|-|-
TGTGCCAGCAGCTTGTATACGGGACCGAGCTCCTATAATTCACCCCTCCACTTT
CASSLYTGPSSYNSPLHF
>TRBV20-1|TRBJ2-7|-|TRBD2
TGCAGTGCTCCGAGCGGGGGGGCCTCCTACGAGCAGTACTTC
CSAPSGGASYEQYF
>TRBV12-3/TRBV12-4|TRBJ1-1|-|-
TGTGTCAGCAGTTTGACGGGGGGGAACACTGAAGCTTTCTTT
CVSSLTGGNTEAFF
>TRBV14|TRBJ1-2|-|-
TGTGCCAGCAGCCAAGAGTGGGGAATCTATGGCTACACCTTC
CASSQEWGIYGYTF
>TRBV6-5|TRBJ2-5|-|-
TGTGCCAGCAGTTACGACAAATGGGGAGAGACCCAGTACTTC
CASSYDKWGETQYF
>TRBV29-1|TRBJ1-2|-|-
TGCAGCGTTGCCTCAGGTGCTAACTATGGCTACACCTTC
CSVASGANYGYTF
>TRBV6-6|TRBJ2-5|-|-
TGTGCCAGCAGTTACCCCGGGGAGACCCAGTACTTC
CASSYPGETQYF
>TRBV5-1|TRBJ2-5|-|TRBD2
TGCGCCAGCAGCCCCGGACTAGCAGGGCGTCAAGAGACCCAGTACTTC
CASSPGLAGRQETQYF
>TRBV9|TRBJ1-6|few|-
TGTGCCAGCAGCGTGGGACAATGGGGTAATTCACCCCTCCACTTT
CASSVGQWGNSPLHF
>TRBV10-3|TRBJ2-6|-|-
TGTGCCATCAGCGTGGGGGACGGGGCCAACGTCCTGACTTTC
CAISVGDGANVLTF
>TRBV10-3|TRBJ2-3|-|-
TGTGCCATCAGTGAGTCTGGGGGGTTTAGGACAGATACGCAGTATTTT
CAISESGGFRTDTQYF
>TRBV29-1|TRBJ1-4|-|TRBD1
TGCGGCGTTGACCGGGACAGGGGGCCGGCGGATGAAAAACTGTTTTTT
CGVDRDRGPADEKLFF
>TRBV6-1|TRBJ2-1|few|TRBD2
TGTGCCAGCGGGGGTCTAGCGGGGGGTTACCCGGGTGAGCAGTTCTTC
CASGGLAGGYPGEQFF